This T cell receptor beta chain was retrieved from a study of T cell responses to AZD1222 COVID-19 vaccine. Study-wide results and limits: A reported finding is that nearly half of spike-specific TCRs target unmutated variant regions. Distributed over spike, vaccine-associated CD4 TCRs predominated at 160-218 and 743-854. Among AZD1222 vaccinees, only six were seropositive at baseline.

Germline values: CDR1 SGHRS, CDR2 YFSETQ. V lost 3 bases and J lost 3, with 10 bases in between. The CDR3 runs 13 residues. On this clone: Its target is not known.

Assay: immunoSEQ multiplex PCR; the TCRdb copy retains only in-frame clones and omits some. The sample contains under 140,000 clones, about 85% of which appear only once. This TCR came from an adult in good health. The chain is built from TRBV5-1 and TRBJ2-7; D is undetermined. Sample: peripheral blood, taken on day 0 of AZD1222 vaccination. CDR3 residues: CASSSDLNYEQYF. CDR3 nucleotide sequence: TGCGCCAGCAGCTCAGATCTTAACTACGAGCAGTACTTC.